Below are 30 T cell receptor beta chains sequenced from a single sample in a study of shared clonotypes between healthy human individuals. The repertoire was sequenced with immunoSEQ multiplex PCR; TCRdb's copy has only in-frame clones and lacks some. Of 2 million to 2.5 million clones in the sample, approximately 93% were seen once. Sample: naive CD4+ T cells from PBMCs. The sample's subset: CD45RA+ positively selected. Every receptor here comes from a man between 18 and 35 years old in good health. Some clones in this sample may be carry-over from other donors' samples.

The chain carries TRBV28 and TRBJ2-3, with TRBD1 as a possible D gene (5 bases). Trimming removed 6 bases at V and 0 bases at J, with 13 bases between. CDR3 length: 15 residues. The V gene's germline CDR1 is MDHEN and CDR2 SYDVKM. The CDR3 protein is CASSYGHVSTDTQYF. The CDR3 region has the DNA TGTGCCAGCAGCTACGGACACGTTAGCACAGATACGCAGTATTTT.

The chain has TRBV5-4 and TRBJ2-3; 16 nucleotides match TRBD2. The CDR3 sequence is 18 residues long. Losses at the gene ends were 3 bases for V and 4 bases for J; bases not matched to a gene: 8. Looked up from germline, CDR1 is SGHNT and CDR2 is YYREEE (reference sequence). In DNA form, the CDR3 reads TGTGCCAGCAGCTCGGGACTAGCGGGAGGGCGAGGGGCAGATACGCAGTATTTT. Translated: CASSSGLAGGRGADTQYF.

Details on this clone: Other nucleotide sequences in the sample specify the same CDR3. V gene TRBV5-1 combines with J gene TRBJ2-5; no definite D call. Germline CDR1 is SGHRS and CDR2 is YFSETQ. CDR3 size: 12 residues. Trimming took 3 bases from V and 1 from J, leaving 4 bases between them. CDR3 in DNA: TGCGCCAGCAGCTCCCTCCAAGAGACCCAGTACTTC. Amino acid sequence: CASSSLQETQYF. Variable domain in full (rest from reference TRBV5-1 and TRBJ2-5): KAGVTQTPRYLIKTRGQQVTLSCSPISGHRSVSWYQQTPGQGLQFLFEYFSETQRNKGNFPGRFSGRQFSNSRSEMNVSTLELGDSALYLCASSSLQETQYFGPGTRLLVL.

The chain uses TRBV5-8 and TRBJ1-4; 9 nucleotides line up with TRBD1. From germline, CDR1 is SGHTS and CDR2 YDEGEE. Trimming at V came to 3 bases and at J to 8 bases, leaving 5 bases not matched to a gene. The CDR3 runs 14 residues. The CDR3 bases are TGTGCCAGCAGCTCGGACAGGGGAAGGGAAAAACTGTTTTTT. It codes for CASSSDRGREKLFF. The variable domain in full, completed from reference TRBV5-8 and TRBJ1-4, reads EAGVTQSPTHLIKTRGQQATLRCSPISGHTSVYWYQQALGLGLQFLLWYDEGEERNRGNFPPRFSGRQFPNYSSELNVNALELEDSALYLCASSSDRGREKLFFGSGTQLSVL.

This clone has only one observation. The chain couples TRBV5-4 to TRBJ2-7, with D possibly matching TRBD1 (6 bases). Germline V gene lookup returns CDR1 SGHNT and CDR2 YYREEE (reference sequence). V was shortened by 2 bases and J by 3 bases, with 9 bases between the two germline ends. This CDR3 is 13 amino acids long. CDR3 in amino acids: CASSFPGDYEQYF. The CDR3 DNA sequence: TGTGCCAGCAGCTTCCCAGGGGACTACGAGCAGTACTTC.

In this sample, this clone turned up once. This chain uses TRBV29-1 with TRBJ2-7; the D is unclear. Germline values: CDR1 SQVTM, CDR2 ANQGSEA. This CDR3 has 11 amino acids. V lost 7 bases and J lost 7, with 14 bases in between. CDR3 sequence: CSAVVVSEQYF. The CDR3 DNA reads TGCAGCGCTGTAGTGGTGAGTGAGCAGTACTTC.

The CDR3 region has the DNA TGCGCCAGCAGCCAAGAGTCGGGACAGGGCTACGAGCAGTACTTC. Its translation: CASSQESGQGYEQYF. The chain uses TRBV4-3 and TRBJ2-7; TRBD1 agrees at 9 bases. V shed 0 bases, J shed 3 bases, and the junction held 3 bases outside the gene matches. The germline V gene has CDR1 LGHNA and CDR2 YSLEER. The CDR3 contains 15 residues.

This chain links TRBV5-4 with TRBJ2-1, with 7 positions matching TRBD2. The V and J ends lost 3 bases and 0 bases, in that order; junction bases with no gene match: 12. The CDR3 runs to 18 residues. In germline, CDR1 is SGHNT, CDR2 YYREEE (reference sequence). The CDR3 spells CASSWGGMGSSSYNEQFF. CDR3 coding DNA: TGTGCCAGCAGCTGGGGAGGGATGGGCTCGAGCTCCTACAATGAGCAGTTCTTC.

In DNA, the CDR3 is TGTGCCATCAGTGCGGCGGGGAACACCGGGGAGCTGTTTTTT. As protein: CAISAAGNTGELFF. The rearrangement uses TRBV10-3 and TRBJ2-2, with D perhaps TRBD2 (5 bases). Germline V gene sequence: CDR1 ENHRY, CDR2 SYGVKD. The length of the CDR3 is 14 residues. With 4 bases removed from V and 1 base from J, the gap between germline ends came to 7 bases.

The chain employs TRBV6-6 and TRBJ1-2; D remains ambiguous. Germline V gene lookup returns CDR1 MNHNY and CDR2 SVGAGI (reference sequence). This CDR3 region has 16 residues. The V gene lost 7 bases and the J gene lost 4 bases, with 22 bases spanning the gap. CDR3 sequence: CASTSGQLTTVYGYTF. CDR3 sequence (DNA): TGTGCCAGCACCTCCGGGCAGCTAACTACAGTCTATGGCTACACCTTC.

This chain connects TRBV5-4 to TRBJ2-7; TRBD2 aligns across 8 bases. The CDR3 contains 15 residues. Germline CDR1 reads SGHNT; CDR2 reads YYREEE (reference sequence). Unmatched junction bases numbered 3, after V lost 1 base and J lost 0 bases. Here the CDR3 DNA reads TGTGCCAGCAGCTTGACTAGCGGTTACTCCTACGAGCAGTACTTC. It encodes CASSLTSGYSYEQYF. The variable domain in full, with the rest retrieved from reference TRBV5-4 and TRBJ2-7, is ETGVTQSPTHLIKTRGQQVTLRCSSQSGHNTVSWYQQALGQGPQFIFQYYREEENGRGNFPPRFSGLQFPNYSSELNVNALELDDSALYLCASSLTSGYSYEQYFGPGTRLTVT.

The chain combines TRBV29-1 with TRBJ2-5; TRBD1 agrees at 8 bases. The trim removed 6 bases at V and 3 bases at J, leaving 6 bases unmatched. Germline-derived CDR1 and CDR2 are SQVTM and ANQGSEA. This CDR3 spans 13 amino acids. CDR3 nucleotides: TGCAGCGTCCAAAGACAGGGGAAAGAGACCCAGTACTTC. Translating gives CSVQRQGKETQYF.

The CDR3 protein is CASSPRTGNTGELFF. As DNA, the CDR3 is TGTGCCAGCAGCCCACGGACAGGGAACACCGGGGAGCTGTTTTTT. The V gene is TRBV7-8, the J gene TRBJ2-2; the match to TRBD1 covers 7 bases. Trimming cost V 5 bases and J 1 base; bases outside gene matches: 4. CDR3 length: 15 residues. Germline V gene lookup returns CDR1 SGHVS and CDR2 FQNEAQ.

Concerning this clone itself: Because it lacks the conserved phenylalanine or tryptophan at the end, this CDR3 is likely a read error. The DNA is left out, because the CDR3 cannot be placed on it with certainty; the CDR3 is given as TCRdb lists it. This chain uses TRBV6-5 with TRBJ2-3; whether TRBD2, the table's D call, matches the DNA was not checked. The CDR3 adds up to 12 amino acids, both ends counted. Germline V gives CDR1 MNHEY, CDR2 SVGAGI. CDR3 sequence reads: CASWTLAAKGFR.

This rearrangement joins TRBV28 to TRBJ2-5; TRBD1 agrees at 10 bases. J was trimmed by 5 bases and V by 6 bases; bases with no gene match: 6. Germline values: CDR1 MDHEN, CDR2 SYDVKM. This CDR3 has 14 residues. The CDR3 DNA reads TGTGCCAGCAGGAGGGGACAGGGGATGGAGACCCAGTACTTC. This codes for CASRRGQGMETQYF.

The chain couples TRBV28 to TRBJ2-1; D assignment may be TRBD1 or TRBD2 (6 bases each). Germline CDR1 reads MDHEN; CDR2 reads SYDVKM. The V end lost 7 bases, the J end lost 3 bases, and 19 bases lay between the germline ends. The CDR3 loop spans 16 amino acids. The CDR3 sequence is CASIEGGPKSYNEQFF. The DNA for the CDR3 is TGTGCCAGCATTGAGGGGGGCCCGAAGAGCTACAATGAGCAGTTCTTC.

This chain joins TRBV18 and TRBJ2-5, with D possibly TRBD1 on 5 matching bases. Trimming took off 2 bases at V and 1 base at J, with 14 bases between the two ends. This CDR3 spans 16 amino acids. The germline V gene encodes CDR1 KGHSH and CDR2 LQKENI. CDR3 loop: CASSPSFRAFQETQYF. The CDR3 DNA reads TGTGCCAGCTCACCATCGTTCAGGGCCTTCCAAGAGACCCAGTACTTC.

The V call is TRBV7-8, the J call TRBJ1-1; 9 nucleotides align to TRBD1. Germline V gene sequence: CDR1 SGHVS, CDR2 FQNEAQ. The CDR3 is made up of 18 amino acids. V shed 8 bases, J shed 2 bases, and the junction held 18 bases outside the gene matches. The CDR3 region has the DNA TGTGCCAGCCAGCTTATTGATCCCTGGGACAGGGACAACACTGAAGCTTTCTTT. This codes for CASQLIDPWDRDNTEAFF.

The rearrangement uses TRBV7-7 and TRBJ2-1; 10 bases align to TRBD2. CDR3 length: 20 amino acids. Germline V CDR1 and CDR2: SSHAT, FNYEAQ (reference sequence). J was trimmed by 0 bases and V by 1 base; bases with no gene match: 12. This CDR3 is CASSLEVWTSGFSSYNEQFF. The CDR3 coding sequence is TGTGCCAGCAGCTTAGAGGTCTGGACTAGCGGCTTTAGCTCCTACAATGAGCAGTTCTTC. The complete variable domain, with remaining parts taken from reference TRBV7-7 and TRBJ2-1, reads GAGVSQSPRYKVTKRGQDVTLRCDPISSHATLYWYQQALGQGPEFLTYFNYEAQPDKSGLPSDRFSAERPEGSISTLTIQRTEQRDSAMYRCASSLEVWTSGFSSYNEQFFGPGTRLTVL.

The V gene is TRBV5-1, the J gene TRBJ1-1, with D maybe TRBD1 (6 bases). V shed 3 bases and J shed 8 bases, with 32 bases lying between them. There are 19 residues in the CDR3. From germline, CDR1 is SGHRS and CDR2 YFSETQ. CDR3 residues: CASSSAEKGPRGARSEAFF. Written as DNA, the CDR3 is TGCGCCAGCAGCTCGGCGGAAAAGGGACCCCGGGGGGCGCGATCCGAAGCTTTCTTT.

This chain connects TRBV5-1 to TRBJ1-1; TRBD1 might be the D (5 bases). The length of the CDR3 is 14 residues. V was pared by 0 bases and J by 3 bases, with 9 bases between. The germline V gene has CDR1 SGHRS and CDR2 YFSETQ. The CDR3 nucleotides read TGCGCCAGCAGCTTGGATTCGGGGGACACTGAAGCTTTCTTT. Its translation: CASSLDSGDTEAFF.

This clone was seen just once. Other DNA sequences within the sample encode an identical CDR3. The chain has TRBV29-1 and TRBJ2-7; D not resolved. This CDR3 spans 11 amino acids. V was cut by 6 bases and J by 2 bases, with 8 bases left in between. The germline V gene encodes CDR1 SQVTM and CDR2 ANQGSEA. CDR3 protein: CSVRGTYEQYF. The CDR3 coding sequence is TGCAGCGTGCGCGGAACCTACGAGCAGTACTTC.

The gene calls are TRBV28 and TRBJ2-1, with 11 bases matching TRBD2. The CDR3 consists of 16 residues. After removal of 2 bases from V and 4 bases from J, the junction contained 4 bases not matched to a gene. CDR1 is MDHEN and CDR2 is SYDVKM in the germline V gene. CDR3 in DNA: TGTGCCAGCAGTTTAGGTAGCGGGAGGGAGTACAATGAGCAGTTCTTC. It encodes CASSLGSGREYNEQFF.

V usage is TRBV28 and J usage is TRBJ2-1; no reliable D call. V was clipped by 8 bases and J by 2 bases, with 16 bases between them. CDR3 length: 15 residues. Germline CDR1 reads MDHEN; CDR2 reads SYDVKM. CDR3 DNA: TGTGCCAGCCGCATTGCGGACGGAACCTACAATGAGCAGTTCTTC. Translating it yields CASRIADGTYNEQFF. The entire variable domain, with the rest obtained from reference TRBV28 and TRBJ2-1, is as follows: DVKVTQSSRYLVKRTGEKVFLECVQDMDHENMFWYRQDPGLGLRLIYFSYDVKMKEKGDIPEGYSVSREKKERFSLILESASTNQTSMYLCASRIADGTYNEQFFGPGTRLTVL.

Remarks on this clone: Other nucleotide sequences from this sample produce the same CDR3. This sequence joins TRBV28 and TRBJ1-1; 8 nucleotides match TRBD1. The CDR3 runs to 14 residues. V lost 2 bases to trimming and J lost 1 base; unmatched junction nucleotides: 0. Germline lookup yields CDR1 MDHEN and CDR2 SYDVKM. CDR3 nucleotide sequence: TGTGCCAGCAGTTTAGGACAGGGGAACACTGAAGCTTTCTTT. This codes for CASSLGQGNTEAFF.

V is TRBV7-3 and J is TRBJ1-1, with D unclear. The CDR3 has 13 residues. Trimming shortened V by 4 bases and J by 2 bases, and 8 bases separated the two germline ends. Germline lookup yields CDR1 SGHTA and CDR2 FQGTGA. CDR3 in amino acids: CASSSLYNTEAFF. DNA of the CDR3: TGTGCCAGCAGCTCCCTATATAACACTGAAGCTTTCTTT.

This clone was seen a single time. The chain recombines TRBV6-6 with TRBJ1-5; TRBD1 is a possible D gene (5 bases). The V gene's germline CDR1 is MNHNY and CDR2 SVGAGI (reference sequence). V lost 5 bases to trimming and J lost 9 bases, with 17 bases between them. This CDR3 contains 14 residues. The CDR3: CASSEMQGWGPQHF. In nucleotides, the CDR3 is TGTGCCAGCAGTGAGATGCAGGGCTGGGGGCCCCAGCATTTT.

Regarding this clone: The sample contains more than one DNA sequence encoding this CDR3. The chain recombines TRBV5-1 with TRBJ2-7; D not certain. Germline V gene lookup returns CDR1 SGHRS and CDR2 YFSETQ. Trimming left V 0 bases short and J 3 bases short, with 10 bases between. The CDR3 extends over 14 amino acids. The CDR3 here is CASSLAGGSYEQYF. DNA for the CDR3: TGCGCCAGCAGCTTGGCAGGCGGAAGCTACGAGCAGTACTTC.

Notes on this clone: The same CDR3 arises from other DNA sequences in this sample as well. The chain combines TRBV18 with TRBJ2-7; 9 nucleotides align to TRBD1. Germline CDR1 KGHSH, CDR2 LQKENI. Unmatched junction bases numbered 3, after V lost 2 bases and J lost 1 base. This CDR3 region has 15 residues. This CDR3 is CASSPGTGRSYEQYF. CDR3 sequence (DNA): TGTGCCAGCTCACCAGGGACAGGGAGGTCCTACGAGCAGTACTTC.

This clone was seen more than once but under ten times. The gene calls are TRBV19 and TRBJ2-7; 7 bases agree with TRBD1. The ends lost 6 bases at V and 0 bases at J; junction bases unmatched: 2. The germline gives CDR1 LNHDA, CDR2 SQIVND (reference sequence). The CDR3 is 13 residues long. The CDR3 here is CASSRQGSYEQYF. As DNA, the CDR3 is TGTGCCAGTAGCCGACAGGGCTCCTACGAGCAGTACTTC. Using reference TRBV19 and TRBJ2-7 for the parts outside the CDR3, the full variable domain is DGGITQSPKYLFRKEGQNVTLSCEQNLNHDAMYWYRQDPGQGLRLIYYSQIVNDFQKGDIAEGYSVSREKKESFPLTVTSAQKNPTAFYLCASSRQGSYEQYFGPGTRLTVT.